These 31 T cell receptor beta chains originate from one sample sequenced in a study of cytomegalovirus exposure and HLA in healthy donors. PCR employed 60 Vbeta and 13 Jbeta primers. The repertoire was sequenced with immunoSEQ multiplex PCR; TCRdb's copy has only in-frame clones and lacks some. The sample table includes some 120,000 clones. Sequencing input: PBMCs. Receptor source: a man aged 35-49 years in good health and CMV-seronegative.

CDR3 amino acids: CAISEVSSGRADTQYF. For the CDR3, the DNA is TGTGCCATCAGTGAGGTGTCTAGCGGGAGAGCAGATACGCAGTATTTT. The chain combines TRBV10-3 with TRBJ2-3, with 10 bases fitting TRBD2. The ends lost 2 bases at V and 4 bases at J; junction bases unmatched: 6. The CDR3 loop spans 16 amino acids. In germline, CDR1 is ENHRY, CDR2 SYGVKD.

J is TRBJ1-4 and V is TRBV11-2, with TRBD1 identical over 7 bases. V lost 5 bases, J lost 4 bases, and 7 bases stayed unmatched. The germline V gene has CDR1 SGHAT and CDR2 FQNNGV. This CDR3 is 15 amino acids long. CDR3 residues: CASSTIQGRNEKLFF. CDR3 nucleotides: TGTGCCAGCAGCACTATACAGGGGCGTAATGAAAAACTGTTTTTT.

CDR3 residues: CASSIDHSGQSSYNEQFF. The CDR3 nucleotides are TGTGCCAGTAGTATAGATCACAGCGGGCAGAGCTCCTACAATGAGCAGTTCTTC. The chain employs TRBV19 and TRBJ2-1; D is possibly TRBD2 (6 bases). The V and J ends lost 0 bases and 0 bases respectively, with 15 bases between them. Per germline, CDR1 LNHDA and CDR2 SQIVND (reference sequence). The CDR3 is made up of 18 amino acids. Together with reference TRBV19 and TRBJ2-1, the CDR3 gives the full variable domain: DGGITQSPKYLFRKEGQNVTLSCEQNLNHDAMYWYRQDPGQGLRLIYYSQIVNDFQKGDIAEGYSVSREKKESFPLTVTSAQKNPTAFYLCASSIDHSGQSSYNEQFFGPGTRLTVL.

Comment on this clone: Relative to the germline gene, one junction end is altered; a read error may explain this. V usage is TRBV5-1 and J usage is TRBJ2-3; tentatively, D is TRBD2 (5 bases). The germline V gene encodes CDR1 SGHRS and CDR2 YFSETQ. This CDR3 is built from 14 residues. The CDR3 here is CASSSDPSTNTQYF. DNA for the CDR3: TGCGCCAGCAGCTCAGACCCTAGCACAAATACGCAGTATTTT.

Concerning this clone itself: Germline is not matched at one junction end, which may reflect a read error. CDR3 protein: CASSLSAGTGELFF. CDR3 DNA sequence: TGTGCTAGCAGCTTATCTGCGGGGACCGGGGAGCTGTTTTTT. This chain links TRBV7-7 with TRBJ2-2, with a tentative D call TRBD2 (6 bases). CDR1 is SSHAT and CDR2 is FNYEAQ in the germline V gene (reference sequence). The CDR3 has 14 residues.

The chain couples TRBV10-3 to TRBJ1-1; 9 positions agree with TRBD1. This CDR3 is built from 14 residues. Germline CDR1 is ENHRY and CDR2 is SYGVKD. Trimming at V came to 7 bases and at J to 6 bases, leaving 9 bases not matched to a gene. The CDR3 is CAITRTGEGSEAFF. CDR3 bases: TGTGCCATCACCCGGACAGGGGAGGGTTCTGAAGCTTTCTTT.

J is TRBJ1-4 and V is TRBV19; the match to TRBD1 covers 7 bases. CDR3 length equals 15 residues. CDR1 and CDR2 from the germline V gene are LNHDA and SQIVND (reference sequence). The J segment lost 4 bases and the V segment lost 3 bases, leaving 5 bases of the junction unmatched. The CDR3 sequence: CASSIGGQRNEKLFF. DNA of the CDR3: TGTGCCAGTAGTATCGGGGGACAGCGTAATGAAAAACTGTTTTTT.

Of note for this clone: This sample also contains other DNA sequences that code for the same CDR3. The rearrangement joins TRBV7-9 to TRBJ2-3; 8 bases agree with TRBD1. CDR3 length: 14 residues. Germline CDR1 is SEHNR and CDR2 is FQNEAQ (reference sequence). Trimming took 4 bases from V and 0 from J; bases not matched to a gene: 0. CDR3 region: CASSWTGSTDTQYF. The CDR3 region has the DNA TGTGCCAGCAGCTGGACAGGGAGCACAGATACGCAGTATTTT. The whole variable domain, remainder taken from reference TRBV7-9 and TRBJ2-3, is DTGVSQNPRHKITKRGQNVTFRCDPISEHNRLYWYRQTLGQGPEFLTYFQNEAQLEKSRLLSDRFSAERPKGSFSTLEIQRTEQGDSAMYLCASSWTGSTDTQYFGPGTRLTVL.

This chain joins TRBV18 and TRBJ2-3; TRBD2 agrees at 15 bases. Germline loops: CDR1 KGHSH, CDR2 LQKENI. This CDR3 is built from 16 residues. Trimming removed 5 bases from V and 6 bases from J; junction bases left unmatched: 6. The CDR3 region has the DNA TGTGCCAGCTCAACCGGACTAGCGGGAGGGGAGGATACGCAGTATTTT. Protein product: CASSTGLAGGEDTQYF.

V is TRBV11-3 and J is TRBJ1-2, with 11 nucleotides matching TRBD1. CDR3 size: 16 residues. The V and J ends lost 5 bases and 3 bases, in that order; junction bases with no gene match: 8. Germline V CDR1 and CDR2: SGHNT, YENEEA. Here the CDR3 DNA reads TGTGCCAGCAGCCACAGGGGGACAGGGGGACACTATGGCTACACCTTC. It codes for CASSHRGTGGHYGYTF.

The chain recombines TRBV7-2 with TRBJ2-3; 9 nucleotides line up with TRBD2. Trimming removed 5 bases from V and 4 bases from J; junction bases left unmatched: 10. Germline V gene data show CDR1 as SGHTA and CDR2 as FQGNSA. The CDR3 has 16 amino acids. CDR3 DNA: TGTGCCAGCAGCCGGCCCGGGACTAGCACGTCAGATACGCAGTATTTT. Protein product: CASSRPGTSTSDTQYF.

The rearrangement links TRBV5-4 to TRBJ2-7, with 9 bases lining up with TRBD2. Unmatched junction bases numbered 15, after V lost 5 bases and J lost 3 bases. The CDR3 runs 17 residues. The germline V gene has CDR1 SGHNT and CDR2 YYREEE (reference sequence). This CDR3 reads CASSRKPIAGEYYEQYF. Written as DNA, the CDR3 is TGTGCCAGCAGTCGGAAACCAATAGCGGGAGAGTACTACGAGCAGTACTTC. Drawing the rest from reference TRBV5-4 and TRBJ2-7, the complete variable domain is ETGVTQSPTHLIKTRGQQVTLRCSSQSGHNTVSWYQQALGQGPQFIFQYYREEENGRGNFPPRFSGLQFPNYSSELNVNALELDDSALYLCASSRKPIAGEYYEQYFGPGTRLTVT.

The CDR3 protein is CASSLGGVYNEQFF. The CDR3, as DNA: TGTGCCAGCAGTTTAGGCGGGGTTTACAATGAGCAGTTCTTC. This sequence joins TRBV28 and TRBJ2-1; possibly TRBD2 for D (6 bases). Per germline, CDR1 MDHEN and CDR2 SYDVKM. This CDR3 region has 14 residues. Trimming pared 2 bases from V and 4 bases from J, leaving 9 bases between.

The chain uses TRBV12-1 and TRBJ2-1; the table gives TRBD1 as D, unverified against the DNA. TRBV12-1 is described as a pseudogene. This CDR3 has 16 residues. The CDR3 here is CASSFGGLFGYNEQFF. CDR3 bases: TGTGCCAGCAGCTTTGGGGGGCTATTCGGCTACAATGAGCAGTTCTTC.

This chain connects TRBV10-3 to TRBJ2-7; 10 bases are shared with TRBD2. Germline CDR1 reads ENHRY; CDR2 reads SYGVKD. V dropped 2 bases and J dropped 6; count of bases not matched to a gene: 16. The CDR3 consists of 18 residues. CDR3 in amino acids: CAISEGGQASGRFGEQYF. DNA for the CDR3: TGTGCCATCAGTGAGGGAGGGCAAGCTAGCGGGAGATTCGGCGAGCAGTACTTC.

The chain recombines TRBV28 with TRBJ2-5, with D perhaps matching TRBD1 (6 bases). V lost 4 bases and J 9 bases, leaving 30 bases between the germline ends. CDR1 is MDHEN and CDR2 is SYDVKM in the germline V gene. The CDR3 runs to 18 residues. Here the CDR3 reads CASSSERPGTRGVLAQYF. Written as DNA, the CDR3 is TGTGCCAGCAGTTCTGAAAGACCGGGGACACGGGGTGTATTGGCCCAGTACTTC.

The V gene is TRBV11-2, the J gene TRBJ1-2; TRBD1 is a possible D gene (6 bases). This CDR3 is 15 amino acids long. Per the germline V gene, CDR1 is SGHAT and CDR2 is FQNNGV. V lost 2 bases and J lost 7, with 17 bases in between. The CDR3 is CASSLFLGAPGGYTF. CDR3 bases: TGTGCCAGCAGCTTATTCCTGGGGGCGCCCGGTGGCTACACCTTC.

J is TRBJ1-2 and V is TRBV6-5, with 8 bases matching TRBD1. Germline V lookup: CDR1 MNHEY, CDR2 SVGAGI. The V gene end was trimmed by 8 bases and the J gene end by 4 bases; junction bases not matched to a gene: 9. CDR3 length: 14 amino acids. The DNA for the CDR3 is TGTGCCAGCTGTTGCAGGGGGCATGGCTATGGCTACACCTTC. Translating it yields CASCCRGHGYGYTF.

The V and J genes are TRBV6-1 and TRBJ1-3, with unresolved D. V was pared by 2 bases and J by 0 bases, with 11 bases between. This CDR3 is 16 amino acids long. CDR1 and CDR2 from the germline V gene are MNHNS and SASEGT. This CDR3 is CASSEMGSSSGNTIYF. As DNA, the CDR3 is TGTGCCAGCAGTGAAATGGGCTCCAGCTCTGGAAACACCATATATTTT.

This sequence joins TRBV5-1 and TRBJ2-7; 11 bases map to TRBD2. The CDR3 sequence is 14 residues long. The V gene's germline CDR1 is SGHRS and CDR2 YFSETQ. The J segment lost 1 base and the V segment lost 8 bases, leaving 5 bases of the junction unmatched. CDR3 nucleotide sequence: TGCGCCAGTACCGGGACTAGCGGATCCTACGAGCAGTACTTC. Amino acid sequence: CASTGTSGSYEQYF.

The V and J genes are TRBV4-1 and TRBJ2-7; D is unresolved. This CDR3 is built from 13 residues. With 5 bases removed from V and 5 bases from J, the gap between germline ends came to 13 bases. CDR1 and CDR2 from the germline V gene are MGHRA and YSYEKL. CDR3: CASSATLGHEQYF. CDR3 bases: TGCGCCAGCAGCGCCACCCTGGGCCACGAGCAGTACTTC.

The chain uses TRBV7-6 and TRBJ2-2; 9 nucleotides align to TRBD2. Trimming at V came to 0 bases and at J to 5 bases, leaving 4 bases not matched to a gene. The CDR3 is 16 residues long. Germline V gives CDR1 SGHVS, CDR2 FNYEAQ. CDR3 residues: CASSLALAGTTGELFF. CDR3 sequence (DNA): TGTGCCAGCAGCTTAGCGCTAGCGGGAACAACCGGGGAGCTGTTTTTT.

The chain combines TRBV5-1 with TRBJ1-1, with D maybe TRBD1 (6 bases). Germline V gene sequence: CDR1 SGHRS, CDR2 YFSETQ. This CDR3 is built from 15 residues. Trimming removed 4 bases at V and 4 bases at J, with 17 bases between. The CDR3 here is CASSQTTGKRTEAFF. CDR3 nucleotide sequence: TGCGCCAGCAGCCAAACCACAGGGAAACGCACTGAAGCTTTCTTT. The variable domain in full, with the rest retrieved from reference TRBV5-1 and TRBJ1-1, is KAGVTQTPRYLIKTRGQQVTLSCSPISGHRSVSWYQQTPGQGLQFLFEYFSETQRNKGNFPGRFSGRQFSNSRSEMNVSTLELGDSALYLCASSQTTGKRTEAFFGQGTRLTVV.

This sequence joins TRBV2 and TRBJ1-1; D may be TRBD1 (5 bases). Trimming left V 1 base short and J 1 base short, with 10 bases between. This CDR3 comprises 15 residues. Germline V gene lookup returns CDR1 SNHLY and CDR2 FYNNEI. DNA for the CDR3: TGTGCCAGCAGTGAAGTTCGACAGACGAACACTGAAGCTTTCTTT. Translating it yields CASSEVRQTNTEAFF.

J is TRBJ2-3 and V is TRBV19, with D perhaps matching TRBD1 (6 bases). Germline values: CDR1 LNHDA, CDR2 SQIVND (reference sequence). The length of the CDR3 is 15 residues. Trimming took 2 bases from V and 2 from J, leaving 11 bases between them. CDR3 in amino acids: CASSILQGTTDTQYF. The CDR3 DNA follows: TGTGCCAGTAGTATACTCCAGGGGACCACAGATACGCAGTATTTT.

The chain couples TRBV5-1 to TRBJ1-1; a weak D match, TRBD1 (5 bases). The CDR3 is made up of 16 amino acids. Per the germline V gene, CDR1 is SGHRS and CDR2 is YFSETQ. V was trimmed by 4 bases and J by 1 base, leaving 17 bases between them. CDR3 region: CASSPDNGGGNTEAFF. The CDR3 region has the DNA TGCGCCAGCAGCCCGGACAACGGGGGGGGGAACACTGAAGCTTTCTTT.

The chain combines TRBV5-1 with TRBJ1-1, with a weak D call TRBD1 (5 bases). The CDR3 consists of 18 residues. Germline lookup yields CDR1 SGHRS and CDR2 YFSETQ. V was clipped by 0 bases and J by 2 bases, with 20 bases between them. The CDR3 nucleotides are TGCGCCAGCAGCTTGGCCGGGAGGGGAAGGGGATATAACACTGAAGCTTTCTTT. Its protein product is CASSLAGRGRGYNTEAFF.

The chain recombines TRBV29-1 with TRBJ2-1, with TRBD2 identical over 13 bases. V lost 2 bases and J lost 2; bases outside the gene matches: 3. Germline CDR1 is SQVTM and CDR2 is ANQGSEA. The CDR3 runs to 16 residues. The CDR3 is CSVEPGTSGTYNEQFF. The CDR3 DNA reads TGCAGCGTTGAACCCGGGACTAGCGGGACCTACAATGAGCAGTTCTTC.

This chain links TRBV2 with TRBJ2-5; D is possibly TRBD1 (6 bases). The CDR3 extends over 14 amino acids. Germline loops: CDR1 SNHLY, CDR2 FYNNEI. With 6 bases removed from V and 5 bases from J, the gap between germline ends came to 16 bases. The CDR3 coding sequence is TGTGCCAGCAGGTTCGACAGGAATGGGGAGACCCAGTACTTC. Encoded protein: CASRFDRNGETQYF.

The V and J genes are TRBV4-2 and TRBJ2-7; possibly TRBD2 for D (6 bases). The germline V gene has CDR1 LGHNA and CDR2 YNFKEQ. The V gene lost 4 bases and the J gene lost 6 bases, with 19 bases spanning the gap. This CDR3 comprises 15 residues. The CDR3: CASSRGTGGSSEQYF. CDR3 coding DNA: TGTGCCAGCAGCCGAGGGACTGGCGGATCGAGCGAGCAGTACTTC.

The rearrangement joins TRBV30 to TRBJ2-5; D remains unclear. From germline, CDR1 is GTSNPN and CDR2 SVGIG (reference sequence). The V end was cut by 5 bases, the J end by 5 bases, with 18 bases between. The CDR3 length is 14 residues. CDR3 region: CAWCTPFNWETQYF. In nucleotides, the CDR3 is TGTGCCTGGTGTACCCCCTTCAACTGGGAGACCCAGTACTTC.